The T cell receptor (beta chain) under discussion was sequenced for a study of PD-1 blockade in classical Hodgkin lymphoma. On the study more broadly: Every 2 weeks, patients got 3 mg/kg intravenous nivolumab.

Time point here: cycle 4 day 1 (C4D1), after less than 7 weeks of nivolumab. Each patient experienced a relapse that followed autologous stem cell transplantation, and brentuximab vedotin exposure varied. Progressive disease, partial response or complete response was each patient's best response. This table comes from immunoSEQ multiplex PCR, and its TCRdb copy is limited to in-frame clones, with some not included. This table has some 21,000 clones, approximately 85% appearing once. Germline CDR1 is DFQATT and CDR2 is SNEGSKA (reference sequence). The CDR3 has 11 residues. V dropped 6 bases and J dropped 9 bases, with 15 bases sitting between them.

This sequence joins TRBV20-1 and TRBJ2-7; maybe TRBD1 (6 bases). The sequenced sample was peripheral blood mononuclear cells (PBMCs), obtained before the fourth cycle of nivolumab. The clonotype comes from a human donor with classical Hodgkin lymphoma. CDR3 in amino acids: CSASGGAGQYF. The CDR3 DNA sequence: TGCAGTGCGAGTGGGGGCGCGGGGCAGTACTTC.